This TCR beta chain derives from a study of CD8 T cells in Susac syndrome. This CDR3 is built from 12 residues. Trimming removed 2 bases at V and 2 bases at J, with 3 bases between. Germline CDR1 is SGHVS and CDR2 is FQNEAQ. TEMRA cells were FACS-enriched, and CD8+ and CD4+ T cells were isolated negatively. It was with random hexamers that roughly 0.5 to 1 ug RNA was reverse transcribed. TCRdb fed the immunoSEQ multiplex PCR reads into MiXCR, producing one record per CDR3 protein. The table includes 95,000 to 150,000 distinct CDR3 sequences, over 85% detected once. This clonotype was seen a handful of times.

The specimen sequenced was CD4+ T cells from PBMCs. The TCR sequence derives from a human donor in good health. This rearrangement joins TRBV7-8 to TRBJ1-1; D not resolved. CDR3 bases: TGTGCCAGCAGCTTACAAAACACTGAAGCTTTCTTT. It specifies CASSLQNTEAFF.